Listed below are T cell receptor beta chains from one sample, sequenced in a study of T cells in Graves' hyperthyroidism and ophthalmopathy. TCRdb ran MiXCR on the multiplex PCR reads and lists one entry per CDR3 protein. The sample has some 580,000 distinct CDR3 sequences; roughly a sixth are singletons. The source material was blood. Receptors were obtained from a woman between 40 and 50 years old with Graves' ophthalmopathy. Each CDR3 is given with its conserved first and last residue. Fields, in order: CDR3 DNA, CDR3 protein, clone size, D gene, J gene, CDR3 length, V gene. A D gene is named only where the DNA matches it firmly. Clone size is shown for a subset of rows, as once, few, many or a class of expanded clone.

TGTGCCAACAGCTACATGGAGGACGAGCAGTACTTC	CANSYMEDEQYF	NA	NA	TRBJ2-7	12	TRBV11-2
TGCAGTGCTAGGTCCGGGGTCGAGGTTCGGAGCACAGATACGCAGTATTTT	CSARSGVEVRSTDTQYF	many	NA	TRBJ2-3	17	TRBV20-1
TGTGCCAGCAGTTTAGACGTCCTTCGGACAGGGGAGCGCTACACCTTC	CASSLDVLRTGERYTF	many	TRBD1	TRBJ1-2	16	TRBV28
TGTGCCAGCAGTCATCGGGACAGGGTCTACGAGCAGTACTTC	CASSHRDRVYEQYF	many	TRBD1	TRBJ2-7	14	TRBV2
TGTGCCAGCAGCCCCAATCCGCACTCCTACAATGAGCAGTTCTTC	CASSPNPHSYNEQFF	many	NA	TRBJ2-1	15	TRBV7-2
TGTGCCATCAGGGACAGTACGAACACCGGGGAGCTGTTTTTT	CAIRDSTNTGELFF	many	NA	TRBJ2-2	14	TRBV10-3
TGTGCCATCAAGGTCGCCCAGGGTTCAGATACGCAGTATTTT	CAIKVAQGSDTQYF	few	NA	TRBJ2-3	14	TRBV10-3
TGTGCCAGCGGACAGGACCGGCGTCGTGAAAAACTGTTTTTT	CASGQDRRREKLFF	few	TRBD1	TRBJ1-4	14	TRBV19
TGTGCCAGCAGTGTGGCTGGTGAGCAGTTCTTC	CASSVAGEQFF	many	NA	TRBJ2-1	11	TRBV2
TGTGCCAGCAGCTACAGGGCCTACGAGCAGTACTTC	CASSYRAYEQYF	NA	NA	TRBJ2-7	12	TRBV11-2
TGTGCCAGTAGTATTGGCGGATACAATGAGCAGTTCTTC	CASSIGGYNEQFF	many	NA	TRBJ2-1	13	TRBV19
TGTGCCAGCAGCTTTACCGTTGGGGGTGGAGGCACAGATACGCAGTATTTT	CASSFTVGGGGTDTQYF	NA	NA	TRBJ2-3	17	TRBV7-9
TGTGCCTGGGGGACAGGGGACATTCAGTACTTC	CAWGTGDIQYF	NA	TRBD1	TRBJ2-4	11	TRBV30
TGTGCCAGCAGTGAAGCTGGCGGGGGAATCAATGAGCAGTTCTTC	CASSEAGGGINEQFF	NA	TRBD2	TRBJ2-1	15	TRBV2
TGTGCCAGCAGCTTAGGTCTATTCCACCAAGAGACCCAGTACTTC	CASSLGLFHQETQYF	many	NA	TRBJ2-5	15	TRBV7-2
TGTGCCAGCAGCCAAGCCCGCTCTAGGGACCGGCCCTACAATGAGCAGTTCTTC	CASSQARSRDRPYNEQFF	many	NA	TRBJ2-1	18	TRBV3-1
TGTGCCAGCAGCCCCGGAGGGACAAGGAACGAGCAGTACTTC	CASSPGGTRNEQYF	few	NA	TRBJ2-7	14	TRBV6-1
TGTGCCAGTACTACTCCAGTGATGGGGGGCGGCAGATACTATGGCTACACCTTC	CASTTPVMGGGRYYGYTF	medium-sized	NA	TRBJ1-2	18	TRBV2
TGTGCCAGCAGCTTAGCGTTCGGGGGCTCTGCCCCCTACGAGCAGTACTTC	CASSLAFGGSAPYEQYF	few	NA	TRBJ2-7	17	TRBV7-8
TGTGCCAGCCTCGACAGGTTCGGGTACAATGAGCAGTTCTTC	CASLDRFGYNEQFF	many	NA	TRBJ2-1	14	TRBV2
TGCAGTGCTAGGGACTTAGCGGGACTTGGTAATGAGCAGTTCTTC	CSARDLAGLGNEQFF	many	TRBD2	TRBJ2-1	15	TRBV20-1
TGCAGTGCAAGGTCCCGGCCAGGAAGCTACAATGAGCAGTTCTTC	CSARSRPGSYNEQFF	many	NA	TRBJ2-1	15	TRBV20-1
TGCAGTGCCGTAGGGGTGGCGGAAGAGCAGTACTTC	CSAVGVAEEQYF	many	NA	TRBJ2-7	12	TRBV20-1
TGTGCCAGCAGTTTTGGGCAGGGCCAGCACTACGAGCAGTACTTC	CASSFGQGQHYEQYF	many	NA	TRBJ2-7	15	TRBV12-3/TRBV12-4
TGTGCCAGCAGTTTGACAGGGGATGTTAATTATGGCTACACCTTC	CASSLTGDVNYGYTF	many	TRBD1	TRBJ1-2	15	TRBV2
TGTGCCAGCTCACCGTTGGTCAACAATGAGCAGTTCTTC	CASSPLVNNEQFF	many	NA	TRBJ2-1	13	TRBV18
TGTGCCAGCGGACTGCGGACACGTAATTCACCCCTCCACTTT	CASGLRTRNSPLHF	NA	NA	TRBJ1-6	14	TRBV27
TGTGCCAGCAGCTTACCCGGGGGTGGATCACCCCTCCACTTT	CASSLPGGGSPLHF	many	NA	TRBJ1-6	14	TRBV5-5
TGTGCCAGCTCAGTCTTCCCAGGGGACACCGGGGAGCTGTTTTTT	CASSVFPGDTGELFF	many	NA	TRBJ2-2	15	TRBV18
TGCAGCGCTTGGAGATCGGGCTCCTACAATGAGCAGTTCTTC	CSAWRSGSYNEQFF	NA	NA	TRBJ2-1	14	TRBV20-1
TGTGCCTGGGCCGACCGGGGCACGAAACTGTTTTTT	CAWADRGTKLFF	many	NA	TRBJ1-4	12	TRBV30
TGCAGTACTTCCCCAGGGAACAATGAGCAGTTCTTC	CSTSPGNNEQFF	many	NA	TRBJ2-1	12	TRBV20-1
TGTGCCAGCAGCCTCGAGGGGTTTCCTGGGGCCAACGTCCTGACTTTC	CASSLEGFPGANVLTF	few	NA	TRBJ2-6	16	TRBV9
TGTGCCAGCAGCCCGAGCTTCCGTGTCCTTGGCTACACCTTC	CASSPSFRVLGYTF	many	NA	TRBJ1-2	14	TRBV11-2
TGTGCCAGCAGTTGGGGACTAGCGGGATCCGCCGCCTACAATGAGCAGTTCTTC	CASSWGLAGSAAYNEQFF	few	TRBD2	TRBJ2-1	18	TRBV6-9
TGTGCTAGTGGTTTGGTACCCGACAGTTTGAGCTCCTACAATGAGCAGTTCTTC	CASGLVPDSLSSYNEQFF	NA	NA	TRBJ2-1	18	TRBV12-5
TGTGCCAGCAGCGTAAGGGCTAGCGGGACGACAGATACGCAGTATTTT	CASSVRASGTTDTQYF	NA	TRBD2	TRBJ2-3	16	TRBV9
TGTGCCACCAGGCAGGGGGGAGGGGACACAGATACGCAGTATTTT	CATRQGGGDTDTQYF	many	NA	TRBJ2-3	15	TRBV15
TGTGCCACCAGCAGAGGGGACGGACTTGAAGCTTTCTTT	CATSRGDGLEAFF	NA	NA	TRBJ1-1	13	TRBV15
TGTGCCAGCAGCCACTCGGGACAGGGTGTTTTGTACGAGCAGTACTTC	CASSHSGQGVLYEQYF	NA	TRBD1	TRBJ2-7	16	TRBV7-9
TGCGCCAGCAGCTCGGCCGGGACAGGGCGGGAAGGCTACACCTTC	CASSSAGTGREGYTF	NA	TRBD1	TRBJ1-2	15	TRBV5-1
TGTGCCACCAGGAGCGGGAGGGCCGTCGGGACCGGGGAGCTGTTTTTT	CATRSGRAVGTGELFF	few	TRBD2	TRBJ2-2	16	TRBV15
TGTGCCAGCAGTGAATTGGCCGGGGTAGCCGAGGGGACCCAGTACTTC	CASSELAGVAEGTQYF	many	NA	TRBJ2-5	16	TRBV2
TGTGCCAGCAGTAAGCAGGGTAACCAGCATTTT	CASSKQGNQHF	few	NA	TRBJ1-5	11	TRBV6-1
TGTGCCAGCAGTCCGACGCCCGGGGGGTCGGCAAAACTGTTTTTT	CASSPTPGGSAKLFF	many	NA	TRBJ1-4	15	TRBV6-2/TRBV6-3
TGTGCCAGCAGCTACAGGGGACTCCCCTACGAGCAGTACTTC	CASSYRGLPYEQYF	NA	NA	TRBJ2-7	14	TRBV27
TGTGCCAGCAGCTTACAGTTCTCTGGAAACACCATATATTTT	CASSLQFSGNTIYF	NA	NA	TRBJ1-3	14	TRBV11-2
TGTGCCAGCAGACCGAGACAGGGGTGGGAAGAGAACACTGAAGCTTTCTTT	CASRPRQGWEENTEAFF	many	TRBD1	TRBJ1-1	17	TRBV6-1
TGTGCCAGCAGCTTAGGGGGGACAGGGCGTCTTTACGAGCAGTACTTC	CASSLGGTGRLYEQYF	many	TRBD1	TRBJ2-7	16	TRBV11-2
TGCGCCAGCAGCTTCGGACTAGCGGGATACGAGCAGTACTTC	CASSFGLAGYEQYF	many	TRBD2	TRBJ2-7	14	TRBV5-1
TGTGCCAGCAGTTCCGATTTTAGCGGGAGTCTAGATACGCAGTATTTT	CASSSDFSGSLDTQYF	many	TRBD2	TRBJ2-3	16	TRBV28
TGCGCCAGCAGCCCAACGGAACCACTCTTCACCGGGGAGCTGTTTTTT	CASSPTEPLFTGELFF	NA	NA	TRBJ2-2	16	TRBV4-1
TGTGCCAGCAGCTTATCACCGGGACAGAACTACGAGCAGTACTTC	CASSLSPGQNYEQYF	many	TRBD1	TRBJ2-7	15	TRBV11-2